The TCR beta chain under discussion was sequenced for a study of CD8+ T cells in alopecia areata. CDR1 SNHLY and CDR2 FYNNEI come from the germline V gene. The CDR3 contains 16 residues. V lost 6 bases and J lost 0; bases outside the gene matches: 6. General observations from the study: Scalp sequencing captures resident alphabeta T cells of normal skin too.

Treatment here: oral pan-JAK inhibitor, 5-10 mg twice daily. RNA was isolated and reverse transcribed to cDNA, the sequencing template. Here immunoSEQ multiplex PCR was the method, and the copy in TCRdb shows in-frame clones only, minus some. The sample records 150,000 to 250,000 clones, more than 55% being singletons. Details on this clone: No antigen is known for it.

Sequenced material: CD4+ T cells sorted from blood, taken at week 4, from a patient treated with tofacitinib. The chain uses TRBV2 and TRBJ2-2; TRBD1 matches at 8 bases. The sequence derives from a human donor with alopecia areata. The DNA of the CDR3 is TGTGCCAGCAGGGGGACAGGACCTCCGAACACCGGGGAGCTGTTTTTT. This sequence encodes CASRGTGPPNTGELFF.